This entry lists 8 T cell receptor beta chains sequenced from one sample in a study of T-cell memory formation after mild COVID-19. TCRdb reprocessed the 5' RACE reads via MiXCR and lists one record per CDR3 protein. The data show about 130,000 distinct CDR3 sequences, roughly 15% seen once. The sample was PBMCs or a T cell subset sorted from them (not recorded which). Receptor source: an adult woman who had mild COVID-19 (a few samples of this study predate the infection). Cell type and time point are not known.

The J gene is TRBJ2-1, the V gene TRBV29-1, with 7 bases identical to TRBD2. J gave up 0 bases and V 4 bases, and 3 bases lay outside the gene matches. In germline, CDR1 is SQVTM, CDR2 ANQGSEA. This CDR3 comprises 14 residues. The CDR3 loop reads CSVGGGISYNEQFF. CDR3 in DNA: TGCAGCGTTGGGGGAGGGATCTCCTACAATGAGCAGTTCTTC.

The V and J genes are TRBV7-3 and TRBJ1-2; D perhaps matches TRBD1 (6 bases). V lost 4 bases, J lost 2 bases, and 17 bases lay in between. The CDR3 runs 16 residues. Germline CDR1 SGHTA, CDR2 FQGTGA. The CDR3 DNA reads TGTGCCAGCAGCTCCGGGGGGGGCAAGGCAAACTATGGCTACACCTTC. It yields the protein CASSSGGGKANYGYTF.

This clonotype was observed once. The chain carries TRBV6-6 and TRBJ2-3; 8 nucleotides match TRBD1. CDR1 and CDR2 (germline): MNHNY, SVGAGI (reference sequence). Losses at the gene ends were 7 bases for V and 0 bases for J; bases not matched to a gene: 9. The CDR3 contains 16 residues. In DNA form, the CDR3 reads TGTGCCAGCACCGACAGGGGACCCGGAAGCACAGATACGCAGTATTTT. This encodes CASTDRGPGSTDTQYF.

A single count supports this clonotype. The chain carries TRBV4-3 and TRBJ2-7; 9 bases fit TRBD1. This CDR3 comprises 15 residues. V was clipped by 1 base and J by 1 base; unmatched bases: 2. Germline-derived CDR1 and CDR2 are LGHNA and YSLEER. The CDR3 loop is CASSQAGTGSYEQYF. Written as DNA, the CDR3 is TGCGCCAGCAGCCAAGCCGGGACAGGGTCCTACGAGCAGTACTTC.

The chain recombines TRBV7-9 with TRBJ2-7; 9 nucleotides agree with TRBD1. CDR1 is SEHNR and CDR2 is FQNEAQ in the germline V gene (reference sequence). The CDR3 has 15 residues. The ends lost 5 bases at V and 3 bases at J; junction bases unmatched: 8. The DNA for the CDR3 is TGTGCCAGCAGCCCCCGGGACAGGGTGGACTACGAGCAGTACTTC. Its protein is CASSPRDRVDYEQYF. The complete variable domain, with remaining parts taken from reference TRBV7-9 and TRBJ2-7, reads DTGVSQNPRHKITKRGQNVTFRCDPISEHNRLYWYRQTLGQGPEFLTYFQNEAQLEKSRLLSDRFSAERPKGSFSTLEIQRTEQGDSAMYLCASSPRDRVDYEQYFGPGTRLTVT.

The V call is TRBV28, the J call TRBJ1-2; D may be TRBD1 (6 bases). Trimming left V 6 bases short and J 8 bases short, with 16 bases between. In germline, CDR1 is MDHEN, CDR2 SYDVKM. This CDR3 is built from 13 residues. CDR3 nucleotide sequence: TGTGCCAGCAGACATACAGGTAGGGGGGGCTACACCTTC. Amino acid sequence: CASRHTGRGGYTF.

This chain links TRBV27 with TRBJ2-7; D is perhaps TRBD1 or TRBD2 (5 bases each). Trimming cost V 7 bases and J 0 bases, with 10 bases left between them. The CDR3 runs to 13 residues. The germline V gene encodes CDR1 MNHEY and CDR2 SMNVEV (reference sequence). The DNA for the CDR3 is TGTGCCAGCAAGTGGGGGAGCTCCTACGAGCAGTACTTC. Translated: CASKWGSSYEQYF.

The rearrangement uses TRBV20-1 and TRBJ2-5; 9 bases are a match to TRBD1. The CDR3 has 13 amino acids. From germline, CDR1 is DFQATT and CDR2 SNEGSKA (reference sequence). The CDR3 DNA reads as TGCAGCCAGGGGGACAGGGCATTAGAGACCCAGTACTTC. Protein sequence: CSQGDRALETQYF.